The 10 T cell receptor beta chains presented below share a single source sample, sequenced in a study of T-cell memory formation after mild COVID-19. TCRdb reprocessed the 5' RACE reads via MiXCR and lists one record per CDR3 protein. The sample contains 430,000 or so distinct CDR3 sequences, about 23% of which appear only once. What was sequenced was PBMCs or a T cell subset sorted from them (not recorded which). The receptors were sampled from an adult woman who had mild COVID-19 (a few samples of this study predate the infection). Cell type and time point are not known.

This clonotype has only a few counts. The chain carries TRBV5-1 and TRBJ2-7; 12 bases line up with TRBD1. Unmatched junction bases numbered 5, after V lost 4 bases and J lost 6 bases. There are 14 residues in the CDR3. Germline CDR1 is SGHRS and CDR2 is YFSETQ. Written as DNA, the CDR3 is TGCGCCAGCAGCAACGGGACAGGGGGCCGCGAGCAGTACTTC. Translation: CASSNGTGGREQYF.

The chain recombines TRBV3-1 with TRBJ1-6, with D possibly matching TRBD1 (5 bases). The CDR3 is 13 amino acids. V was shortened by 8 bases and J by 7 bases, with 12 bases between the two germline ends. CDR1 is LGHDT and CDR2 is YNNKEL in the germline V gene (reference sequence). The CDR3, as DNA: TGTGCCAGCTCTGCAGGGTGGAATTCACCCCTCCACTTT. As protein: CASSAGWNSPLHF.

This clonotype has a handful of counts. The CDR3 region has the DNA TGTGCCAGCAGTTACCCGGGCCAGAACACCGGGGAGCTGTTTTTT. Translated, it gives CASSYPGQNTGELFF. The chain employs TRBV6-6 and TRBJ2-2; D is unclear. CDR1 is MNHNY, CDR2 SVGAGI, per germline (reference sequence). The CDR3 is 15 residues long. Trimming cost V 2 bases and J 1 base, with 8 bases left between them.

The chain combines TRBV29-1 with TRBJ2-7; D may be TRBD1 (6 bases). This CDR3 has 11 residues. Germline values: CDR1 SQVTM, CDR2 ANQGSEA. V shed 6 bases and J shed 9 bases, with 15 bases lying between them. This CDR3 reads CSVGTGYGQYF. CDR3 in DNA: TGCAGCGTCGGAACAGGGTATGGGCAGTACTTC.

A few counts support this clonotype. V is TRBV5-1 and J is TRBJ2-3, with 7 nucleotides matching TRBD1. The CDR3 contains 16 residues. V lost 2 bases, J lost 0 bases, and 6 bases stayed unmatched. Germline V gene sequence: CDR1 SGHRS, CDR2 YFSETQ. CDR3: CASSFLQGYSTDTQYF. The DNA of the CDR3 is TGCGCCAGCAGCTTCCTACAGGGGTATAGCACAGATACGCAGTATTTT.

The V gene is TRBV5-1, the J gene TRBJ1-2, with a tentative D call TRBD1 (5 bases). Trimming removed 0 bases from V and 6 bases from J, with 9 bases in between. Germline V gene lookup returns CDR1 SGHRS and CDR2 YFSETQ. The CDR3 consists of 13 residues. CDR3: CASSLVGGDGYTF. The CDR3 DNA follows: TGCGCCAGCAGCTTGGTAGGAGGGGATGGCTACACCTTC. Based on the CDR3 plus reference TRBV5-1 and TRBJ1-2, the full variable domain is KAGVTQTPRYLIKTRGQQVTLSCSPISGHRSVSWYQQTPGQGLQFLFEYFSETQRNKGNFPGRFSGRQFSNSRSEMNVSTLELGDSALYLCASSLVGGDGYTFGSGTRLTVV.

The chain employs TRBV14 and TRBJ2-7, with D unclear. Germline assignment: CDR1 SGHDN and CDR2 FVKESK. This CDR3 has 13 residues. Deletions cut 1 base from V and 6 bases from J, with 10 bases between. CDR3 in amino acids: CASSQVTSLEQYF. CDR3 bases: TGTGCCAGCAGCCAAGTAACTTCCCTCGAGCAGTACTTC.

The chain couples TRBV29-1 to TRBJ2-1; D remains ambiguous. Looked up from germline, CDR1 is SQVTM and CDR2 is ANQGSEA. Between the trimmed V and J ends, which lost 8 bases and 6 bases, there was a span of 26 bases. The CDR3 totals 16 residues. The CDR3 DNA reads TGCAGCCTCAGTCGACCTGGGCAGCGAGAAGGCAATGAGCAGTTCTTC. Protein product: CSLSRPGQREGNEQFF.

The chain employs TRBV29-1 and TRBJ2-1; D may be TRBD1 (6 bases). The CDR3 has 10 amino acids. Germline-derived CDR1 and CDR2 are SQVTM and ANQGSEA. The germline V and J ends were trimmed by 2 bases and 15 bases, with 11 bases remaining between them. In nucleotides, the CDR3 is TGCAGCGTTGAAACAGGGCTGTTGTTCTTC. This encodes CSVETGLLFF.

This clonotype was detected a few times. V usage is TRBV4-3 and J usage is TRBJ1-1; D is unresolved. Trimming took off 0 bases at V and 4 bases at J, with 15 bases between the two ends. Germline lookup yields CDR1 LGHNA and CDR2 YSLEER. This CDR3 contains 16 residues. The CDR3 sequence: CASSQDRLEAGTEAFF. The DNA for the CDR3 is TGCGCCAGCAGCCAAGATCGTCTGGAGGCAGGCACTGAAGCTTTCTTT.